Presented here are 29 T cell receptor beta chains from one specimen sequenced in a study of blood T cell repertoires in COVID-19. Repertoires were generated with immunoSEQ multiplex PCR, while TCRdb's copy carries only in-frame clones and drops some. The sample holds about 250,000 clones; almost 90% are singletons and the top ten take 1.3% to 1.5%. The material sequenced was peripheral blood. All receptors come from a man older than 75 with acute or convalescent COVID-19.

This clone was seen just once. The genes are TRBV9 and TRBJ2-3; D is possibly TRBD2 (6 bases). V gave up 0 bases and J gave up 0 bases, with 11 bases separating them. The CDR3 has 16 residues. Germline assignment: CDR1 SGDLS and CDR2 YYNGEE. This chain's CDR3 is CASSVGASASTDTQYF. The CDR3 DNA is TGTGCCAGCAGCGTAGGAGCTAGCGCTAGCACAGATACGCAGTATTTT. Using reference TRBV9 and TRBJ2-3 for the parts outside the CDR3, the full variable domain is DSGVTQTPKHLITATGQRVTLRCSPRSGDLSVYWYQQSLDQGLQFLIQYYNGEERAKGNILERFSAQQFPDLHSELNLSSLELGDSALYFCASSVGASASTDTQYFGPGTRLTVL.

The chain is built from TRBV7-9 and TRBJ2-3, with D possibly being TRBD1 (6 bases). Germline V gene data show CDR1 as SEHNR and CDR2 as FQNEAQ (reference sequence). The CDR3 consists of 15 residues. The germline V and J ends were trimmed by 5 bases and 10 bases, with 22 bases remaining between them. CDR3 protein: CASSPGVSGLWAQYF. For the CDR3, the DNA is TGTGCCAGCAGCCCAGGGGTATCGGGCTTATGGGCGCAGTATTTT.

This clone was counted only a few times. This sequence joins TRBV3-1 (or the pseudogene TRBV3-2) and TRBJ1-5, with 9 bases identical to TRBD1. The germline V gene encodes CDR1 LGHDT and CDR2 YNNKEL (reference sequence). The J segment lost 1 base and the V segment lost 2 bases, leaving 6 bases of the junction unmatched. The CDR3 covers 17 residues. The CDR3, as DNA: TGTGCCAGCAGCCAAACGACAGGGGGACAGAGCAATCAGCCCCAGCATTTT. This encodes CASSQTTGGQSNQPQHF.

A note on this clone: Other DNA variants within this sample encode the same CDR3. This rearrangement joins TRBV6-5 to TRBJ1-1; no clear D gene. The germline CDR1 and CDR2 sequences are MNHEY and SVGAGI. This CDR3 has 12 amino acids. Trimming left V 6 bases short and J 1 base short, with 6 bases between. The CDR3 nucleotides are TGTGCCAGCAGGGAGAGGAACACTGAAGCTTTCTTT. Protein sequence: CASRERNTEAFF.

J is TRBJ1-6 and V is TRBV7-2; 9 nucleotides agree with TRBD1. In germline, CDR1 is SGHTA, CDR2 FQGNSA. Losses at the gene ends were 5 bases for V and 7 bases for J; bases not matched to a gene: 6. This CDR3 has 15 residues. CDR3 nucleotides: TGTGCCAGCAGCGTAGGGGGGACAGGGAATTCACCCCTCCACTTT. Protein product: CASSVGGTGNSPLHF.

The CDR3 nucleotides read TGTGCCAGCAGTGGGGGACAGGGAGAGACCCAGTACTTC. Translating gives CASSGGQGETQYF. J is TRBJ2-5 and V is TRBV7-3; 9 nucleotides agree with TRBD1. This CDR3 spans 13 amino acids. The ends lost 6 bases at V and 4 bases at J; junction bases unmatched: 3. From germline, CDR1 is SGHTA and CDR2 FQGTGA.

This chain joins TRBV7-3 and TRBJ1-1; D gene ambiguous. Germline V gene lookup returns CDR1 SGHTA and CDR2 FQGTGA. The ends were cut back, 2 bases at V and 1 base at J, with 5 bases in the middle. The CDR3 extends over 13 amino acids. This CDR3 is CASSLGWNTEAFF. CDR3 coding DNA: TGTGCCAGCAGCTTAGGCTGGAACACTGAAGCTTTCTTT.

J is TRBJ1-5 and V is TRBV10-3, with 11 bases lining up with TRBD1. The CDR3 is 13 residues long. V lost 6 bases to trimming and J lost 5 bases; unmatched junction nucleotides: 0. Germline assignment: CDR1 ENHRY and CDR2 SYGVKD. The CDR3 protein is CAIRGQGDQPQHF. The DNA for the CDR3 is TGTGCCATCAGGGGACAGGGGGATCAGCCCCAGCATTTT.

The chain couples TRBV15 to TRBJ2-7, with TRBD1 identical over 10 bases. Germline V lookup: CDR1 LNHNV, CDR2 YYDKDF (reference sequence). The junction had 6 bases not matched to a gene; V was cut back by 5 bases and J by 5 bases. This CDR3 comprises 14 residues. DNA for the CDR3: TGTGCCACCAGCTGGACAGGGGGAGAGGACGAGCAGTACTTC. Protein: CATSWTGGEDEQYF.

The rearrangement uses TRBV6-6 and TRBJ1-3; possibly TRBD1 for D (6 bases). The V and J ends lost 7 bases and 1 base respectively, with 14 bases between them. The germline V gene encodes CDR1 MNHNY and CDR2 SVGAGI (reference sequence). The CDR3 is made up of 15 amino acids. The CDR3 bases are TGTGCCAGCACCTTTACCGGGACATCTGGAAACACCATATATTTT. Amino acids: CASTFTGTSGNTIYF.

The CDR3 nucleotides are TGTGCCAGCATCGCCAGCGCCGGGGAGCTGTTTTTT. As protein: CASIASAGELFF. The chain employs TRBV12-3 or TRBV12-4 and TRBJ2-2, with D unclear. The CDR3 length is 12 residues. Trimming took off 7 bases at V and 6 bases at J, with 9 bases between the two ends.

A single count supports this clone. The V call is TRBV10-2, the J call TRBJ1-2; TRBD1 is a possible D gene (6 bases). CDR1 and CDR2 (germline): WSHSY, SAAADI. The CDR3 is made up of 19 amino acids. Trimming left V 2 bases short and J 4 bases short, with 26 bases between. The CDR3 sequence is CASSEQLAPTGPRGYGYTF. The CDR3 DNA reads as TGCGCCAGCAGTGAGCAGCTCGCCCCCACAGGGCCCCGGGGCTATGGCTACACCTTC.

The chain employs TRBV28 and TRBJ2-2; perhaps TRBD2 as D (6 bases). CDR3 size: 14 residues. V was pared by 6 bases and J by 4 bases, with 12 bases between. Germline CDR1 is MDHEN and CDR2 is SYDVKM. The CDR3 nucleotides read TGTGCCAGCAGAGACGGCGGGGTCACCGGGGAGCTGTTTTTT. This gives the protein CASRDGGVTGELFF.

The genes are TRBV5-5 and TRBJ2-2, with no clear D. The V end was cut by 0 bases, the J end by 8 bases, with 5 bases between. CDR3 size: 12 residues. CDR1 SGHKS and CDR2 YYEKEE come from the germline V gene (reference sequence). In DNA, the CDR3 is TGTGCCAGCAGCTTGGAAGCAGGGGAGCTGTTTTTT. Its translation is CASSLEAGELFF.

The rearrangement joins TRBV27 to TRBJ1-2; 7 bases match TRBD1. Trimming took 7 bases from V and 5 from J; bases not matched to a gene: 10. Germline CDR1 MNHEY, CDR2 SMNVEV (reference sequence). The CDR3 contains 14 residues. As DNA, the CDR3 is TGTGCCAGCACCCGGGACAGTCGAGGATATGGCTACACCTTC. Amino acids: CASTRDSRGYGYTF.

This clone was seen just once. This chain joins TRBV28 and TRBJ2-3; 12 nucleotides agree with TRBD2. Germline trimming cut 7 bases from V and 2 bases from J; bases unmatched to any gene: 7. This CDR3 is built from 16 residues. Germline values: CDR1 MDHEN, CDR2 SYDVKM. In nucleotides, the CDR3 is TGTGCCAGCAACAGGGGGACTAGCGGGTTCACAGATACGCAGTATTTT. Protein sequence: CASNRGTSGFTDTQYF.

The V call is TRBV20-1, the J call TRBJ1-5; D uncertain. Germline loops: CDR1 DFQATT, CDR2 SNEGSKA (reference sequence). The CDR3 totals 13 residues. Trimming cost V 3 bases and J 4 bases, with 10 bases left between them. CDR3 nucleotides: TGCAGTGCTAGTGCTGTCTCTAATCAGCCCCAGCATTTT. This gives the protein CSASAVSNQPQHF.

The CDR3 DNA is TGTGCCACCAGCAGAGTCCGCGGGACAGGGGCGGATGAGCAGTACTTC. Its protein is CATSRVRGTGADEQYF. The V and J genes are TRBV15 and TRBJ2-7; 10 nucleotides match TRBD1. The CDR3 runs to 16 residues. CDR1 is LNHNV, CDR2 YYDKDF, per germline (reference sequence). J was trimmed by 7 bases and V by 1 base; bases with no gene match: 10.

The CDR3 DNA is TGTGCCAGCAGCTTGGGACAGGGATCCGTCGAGCAGTACTTC. As protein: CASSLGQGSVEQYF. The rearrangement uses TRBV7-2 and TRBJ2-7; 9 bases fit TRBD1. Per germline, CDR1 SGHTA and CDR2 FQGNSA. This CDR3 is built from 14 residues. V was pared by 3 bases and J by 6 bases, with 6 bases of the junction left unmatched. Full variable domain (missing parts from reference TRBV7-2 and TRBJ2-7): GAGVSQSPSNKVTEKGKDVELRCDPISGHTALYWYRQSLGQGLEFLIYFQGNSAPDKSGLPSDRFSAERTGGSVSTLTIQRTQQEDSAVYLCASSLGQGSVEQYFGPGTRLTVT.

The rearrangement uses TRBV9 and TRBJ2-1; 7 bases map to TRBD1. Germline CDR1 is SGDLS and CDR2 is YYNGEE. The junction had 1 base not matched to a gene; V was cut back by 3 bases and J by 1 base. This CDR3 spans 14 amino acids. CDR3 sequence: CASSEGQSYNEQFF. In nucleotides, the CDR3 is TGTGCCAGCAGCGAGGGACAGTCCTACAATGAGCAGTTCTTC.

This chain links TRBV6-5 with TRBJ1-3; unclear D gene. There are 16 residues in the CDR3. CDR1 is MNHEY, CDR2 SVGAGI, per germline. Trimming removed 4 bases at V and 0 bases at J, with 13 bases between. CDR3 in amino acids: CASSSVGGSSGNTIYF. In nucleotides, the CDR3 is TGTGCCAGCAGTTCCGTGGGAGGGAGCTCTGGAAACACCATATATTTT.

This clone appeared once. This CDR3 reads CASSQDHGTPFGEQFF. The DNA for the CDR3 is TGCGCCAGCAGCCAAGATCACGGGACACCCTTTGGGGAGCAGTTCTTC. The chain uses TRBV4-3 and TRBJ2-1, with D tentatively TRBD1 (6 bases). The CDR3 sequence is 16 residues long. The V gene's germline CDR1 is LGHNA and CDR2 YSLEER. The ends were cut back, 0 bases at V and 10 bases at J, with 19 bases in the middle.

The chain carries TRBV2 and TRBJ2-7; 7 bases fit TRBD2. J lost 0 bases, V lost 2 bases, and 7 bases had no gene match. There are 16 residues in the CDR3. CDR1 and CDR2 from the germline V gene are SNHLY and FYNNEI. As DNA, the CDR3 is TGTGCCAGCAGTGAATTAGCTAGCGGAAGCTCCTACGAGCAGTACTTC. Protein product: CASSELASGSSYEQYF.

The chain combines TRBV11-2 with TRBJ2-1; 8 bases are a match to TRBD1. Germline V CDR1 and CDR2: SGHAT, FQNNGV. The V gene end was trimmed by 4 bases and the J gene end by 7 bases; junction bases not matched to a gene: 9. The length of the CDR3 is 15 residues. As DNA, the CDR3 is TGTGCCAGCAGCTCAGGGGGACAGGTCGTAAATGAGCAGTTCTTC. It yields the protein CASSSGGQVVNEQFF.

V gene TRBV29-1 combines with J gene TRBJ1-1; D is perhaps TRBD1 (5 bases). The CDR3 length is 14 residues. The V gene lost 0 bases and the J gene lost 0 bases, with 8 bases spanning the gap. Germline CDR1 SQVTM, CDR2 ANQGSEA. The CDR3: CSVEEVGVNTEAFF. DNA for the CDR3: TGCAGCGTTGAAGAGGTAGGGGTGAACACTGAAGCTTTCTTT.

The rearrangement links TRBV7-9 to TRBJ2-5, with 8 nucleotides matching TRBD2. V was clipped by 0 bases and J by 5 bases; unmatched bases: 11. Germline CDR1 is SEHNR and CDR2 is FQNEAQ (reference sequence). This CDR3 region has 17 residues. The CDR3 protein is CASSLASSGDRIETQYF. Here the CDR3 DNA reads TGTGCCAGCAGCTTAGCGAGTAGCGGGGATAGGATCGAGACCCAGTACTTC.

This chain connects TRBV9 to TRBJ1-6; D is ambiguous. From germline, CDR1 is SGDLS and CDR2 YYNGEE. The germline V and J ends were trimmed by 0 bases and 7 bases, with 11 bases remaining between them. This CDR3 is 15 amino acids long. In DNA, the CDR3 is TGTGCCAGCAGCGTAGGTCAGGTCCGGAATTCACCCCTCCACTTT. It codes for CASSVGQVRNSPLHF.

The chain couples TRBV4-3 to TRBJ2-2; TRBD2 agrees at 16 bases. J gave up 5 bases and V 4 bases, and 4 bases lay outside the gene matches. The CDR3 loop spans 17 amino acids. The germline gives CDR1 LGHNA, CDR2 YSLEER. In DNA, the CDR3 is TGCGCCAGCAGCCCGGGACTAGCGGGAGGGCGAACCGGGGAGCTGTTTTTT. Protein sequence: CASSPGLAGGRTGELFF.

V usage is TRBV5-1 and J usage is TRBJ1-1, with D unresolved. This CDR3 contains 14 residues. Trimming took 1 base from V and 2 from J, leaving 9 bases between them. Germline V lookup: CDR1 SGHRS, CDR2 YFSETQ. The CDR3 sequence is CASSLNGENTEAFF. The CDR3 region has the DNA TGCGCCAGCAGCTTGAACGGGGAAAACACTGAAGCTTTCTTT.